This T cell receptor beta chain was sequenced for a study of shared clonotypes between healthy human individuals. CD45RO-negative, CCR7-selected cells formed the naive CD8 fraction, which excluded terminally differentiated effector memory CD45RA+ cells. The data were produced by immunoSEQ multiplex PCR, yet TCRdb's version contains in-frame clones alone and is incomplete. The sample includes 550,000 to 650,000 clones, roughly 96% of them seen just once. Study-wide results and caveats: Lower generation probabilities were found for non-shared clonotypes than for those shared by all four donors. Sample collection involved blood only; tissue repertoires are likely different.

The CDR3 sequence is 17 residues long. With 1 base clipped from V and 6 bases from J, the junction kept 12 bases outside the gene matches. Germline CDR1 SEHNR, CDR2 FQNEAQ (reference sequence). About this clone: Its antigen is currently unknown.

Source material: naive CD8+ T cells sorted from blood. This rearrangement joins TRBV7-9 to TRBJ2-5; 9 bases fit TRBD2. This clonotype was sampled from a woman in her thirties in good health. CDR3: CASSLDGGSGSFKTQYF. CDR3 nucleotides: TGTGCCAGCAGCTTAGATGGTGGTAGCGGGAGCTTCAAGACCCAGTACTTC. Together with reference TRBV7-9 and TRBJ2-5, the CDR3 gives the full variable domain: DTGVSQNPRHKITKRGQNVTFRCDPISEHNRLYWYRQTLGQGPEFLTYFQNEAQLEKSRLLSDRFSAERPKGSFSTLEIQRTEQGDSAMYLCASSLDGGSGSFKTQYFGPGTRLLVL.